The 30 T cell receptor beta chains below come from one sample, sequenced in a study of T cells in localized non-small cell lung cancer. Sequencing used immunoSEQ multiplex PCR; TCRdb keeps in-frame clones, though not all of them. Here the sample spans 25,000 to 35,000 clones, roughly 77% being singletons. Sequencing used peripheral blood, obtained before any cancer treatment. These receptors all come from a male donor older than 55 with stage III squamous cell lung carcinoma.

The chain combines TRBV18 with TRBJ1-3; D is unresolved. With 1 base removed from V and 1 base from J, the gap between germline ends came to 5 bases. Germline V gives CDR1 KGHSH, CDR2 LQKENI. CDR3 length: 14 residues. In DNA form, the CDR3 reads TGTGCCAGCTCACCACGGGAATCTGGAAACACCATATATTTT. Its translation: CASSPRESGNTIYF.

This clone was seen a handful of times. This chain links TRBV7-2 with TRBJ2-2; D ambiguous. In germline, CDR1 is SGHTA, CDR2 FQGNSA. The CDR3 is 14 amino acids. The V end was cut by 4 bases, the J end by 3 bases, with 9 bases between. The CDR3 DNA follows: TGTGCCAGCAGCTCCGGACCTGACACCGGGGAGCTGTTTTTT. It yields the protein CASSSGPDTGELFF.

This chain uses TRBV5-4 with TRBJ2-7, with D perhaps TRBD2 (6 bases). Trimming removed 10 bases from V and 3 bases from J, with 17 bases in between. This CDR3 region has 13 residues. The germline CDR1 and CDR2 sequences are SGHNT and YYREEE (reference sequence). The CDR3 nucleotides read TGTGCCGGTTCCCGGGACTCACTCTACGAGCAGTACTTC. This sequence encodes CAGSRDSLYEQYF.

V gene TRBV28 combines with J gene TRBJ1-2; 8 positions agree with TRBD1. The CDR3 is 14 amino acids. V was clipped by 5 bases and J by 3 bases; unmatched bases: 5. The germline V gene has CDR1 MDHEN and CDR2 SYDVKM. The CDR3 DNA is TGTGCCAGCAGTCTGGCAGGGGGCTACTATGGCTACACCTTC. Residues: CASSLAGGYYGYTF.

The chain uses TRBV2 and TRBJ1-5; a possible D gene is TRBD1 (5 bases). In germline, CDR1 is SNHLY, CDR2 FYNNEI. There are 16 residues in the CDR3. Trimming pared 8 bases from V and 0 bases from J, leaving 17 bases between. The CDR3 region is CASARGGAGSNQPQHF. CDR3 DNA sequence: TGTGCCAGCGCGAGAGGAGGGGCTGGTAGCAATCAGCCCCAGCATTTT.

The chain combines TRBV5-1 with TRBJ2-1; D remains unclear. Trimming stripped 0 bases from V and 6 bases from J, with 4 bases between. Germline loops: CDR1 SGHRS, CDR2 YFSETQ. CDR3 size: 12 residues. The CDR3 reads CASSLAGNEQFF. For the CDR3, the DNA is TGCGCCAGCAGCTTGGCAGGCAATGAGCAGTTCTTC.

The rearrangement uses TRBV7-2 and TRBJ2-2, with 8 positions matching TRBD2. This CDR3 region has 17 residues. The V segment lost 1 base and the J segment 4 bases; nucleotides outside the gene matches: 8. Looked up from germline, CDR1 is SGHTA and CDR2 is FQGNSA. The CDR3 bases are TGTGCCAGCAGCTTAGTGAATCTAGCGGGCCGCACCGGGGAGCTGTTTTTT. It is translated as CASSLVNLAGRTGELFF.

The chain links TRBV6-6 to TRBJ2-1, with TRBD1 matching 8 bases. V lost 5 bases to trimming and J lost 12 bases; unmatched junction nucleotides: 3. The length of the CDR3 is 11 residues. Germline V gives CDR1 MNHNY, CDR2 SVGAGI (reference sequence). The CDR3 coding sequence is TGTGCCAGCAGTGACAGGGGTGGGCAGTTCTTC. Its protein is CASSDRGGQFF.

The chain is built from TRBV5-5 and TRBJ1-5, with D perhaps TRBD1 (5 bases). Germline loops: CDR1 SGHKS, CDR2 YYEKEE (reference sequence). V was clipped by 5 bases and J by 4 bases, with 13 bases between them. The CDR3 covers 14 residues. CDR3: CASSYQGANQPQHF. CDR3 bases: TGTGCCAGCAGTTATCAGGGCGCGAATCAGCCCCAGCATTTT. Complete variable domain (other parts from reference TRBV5-5 and TRBJ1-5): DAGVTQSPTHLIKTRGQQVTLRCSPISGHKSVSWYQQVLGQGPQFIFQYYEKEERGRGNFPDRFSARQFPNYSSELNVNALLLGDSALYLCASSYQGANQPQHFGDGTRLSIL.

The chain couples TRBV10-2 to TRBJ2-1, with D perhaps matching TRBD2 (6 bases). This CDR3 is built from 14 residues. Looked up from germline, CDR1 is WSHSY and CDR2 is SAAADI. The V and J ends lost 6 bases and 9 bases respectively, with 18 bases between them. The CDR3 DNA is TGCGCCAGCAGGGACTGGAGGGGCTCCGGTGAGCAGTTCTTC. Translating it yields CASRDWRGSGEQFF.

CDR3 protein: CSVVSSGNSPYEQYF. CDR3 coding DNA: TGCAGCGTTGTGTCGAGCGGGAACTCACCCTACGAGCAGTACTTC. The chain recombines TRBV29-1 with TRBJ2-7; the match to TRBD2 covers 7 bases. The ends lost 4 bases at V and 2 bases at J; junction bases unmatched: 11. There are 15 residues in the CDR3. CDR1 and CDR2 from the germline V gene are SQVTM and ANQGSEA.

The chain combines TRBV2 with TRBJ2-1; no firm D call. CDR3 length equals 13 residues. Trimming took off 4 bases at V and 1 base at J, with 5 bases between the two ends. The V gene's germline CDR1 is SNHLY and CDR2 FYNNEI. CDR3 amino acids: CASSARSYNEQFF. The CDR3 DNA sequence: TGTGCCAGCAGTGCTAGGTCCTACAATGAGCAGTTCTTC.

This chain uses TRBV7-2 with TRBJ2-5, with D perhaps matching TRBD2 (6 bases). CDR3 length: 13 residues. Trimming removed 5 bases at V and 4 bases at J, with 11 bases between. CDR1 and CDR2 from the germline V gene are SGHTA and FQGNSA. The CDR3 spells CASSLPGLETQYF. CDR3 sequence (DNA): TGTGCCAGCAGCCTACCGGGACTAGAGACCCAGTACTTC.

This clone came up a few times. DNA for the CDR3: TGTGCCAGCAGGAACTATGGCTACACCTTC. Its translation is CASRNYGYTF. The chain recombines TRBV6-5 with TRBJ1-2; D is unresolved. The CDR3 is made up of 10 amino acids. V was pared by 6 bases and J by 2 bases, with 1 base between. The germline CDR1 and CDR2 sequences are MNHEY and SVGAGI.

This clone was seen only a few times. The chain is built from TRBV15 and TRBJ1-2; TRBD1 might be the D (5 bases). V was clipped by 0 bases and J by 4 bases, with 15 bases between them. CDR3 length: 16 residues. Germline V lookup: CDR1 LNHNV, CDR2 YYDKDF (reference sequence). CDR3 nucleotides: TGTGCCACCAGCAGAGAGTTCGACGGGAGGGGCTATGGCTACACCTTC. It specifies CATSREFDGRGYGYTF.

The V gene is TRBV6-6, the J gene TRBJ1-1; D is perhaps TRBD1 (6 bases). V was clipped by 6 bases and J by 2 bases, with 16 bases between them. The CDR3 has 15 amino acids. Per germline, CDR1 MNHNY and CDR2 SVGAGI (reference sequence). As DNA, the CDR3 is TGTGCCAGCAGCTCACAGGGATTCATAAACACTGAAGCTTTCTTT. This codes for CASSSQGFINTEAFF.

This chain links TRBV6-6 with TRBJ1-1; no clear D gene. The CDR3 is 13 amino acids. The germline gives CDR1 MNHNY, CDR2 SVGAGI (reference sequence). V was clipped by 7 bases and J by 3 bases, with 12 bases between them. The CDR3 region has the DNA TGTGCCAGCATGAGTCGGAAGGACACTGAAGCTTTCTTT. This sequence encodes CASMSRKDTEAFF.

The chain links TRBV7-9 to TRBJ1-2, with 9 bases fitting TRBD1. The CDR3 runs to 15 residues. The germline gives CDR1 SEHNR, CDR2 FQNEAQ (reference sequence). V lost 1 base and J lost 7; bases outside the gene matches: 7. CDR3 nucleotide sequence: TGTGCCAGCAGCTTAGAAGACAGGGGGGCTGTTGGCTACACCTTC. This codes for CASSLEDRGAVGYTF.

This clone was detected a few times. DNA of the CDR3: TGTGCCAGTAGTAAGCCAGGCGGTTATGGCTACACCTTC. It is translated as CASSKPGGYGYTF. V usage is TRBV19 and J usage is TRBJ1-2; unclear D gene. Trimming shortened V by 4 bases and J by 5 bases, and 11 bases separated the two germline ends. Germline loops: CDR1 LNHDA, CDR2 SQIVND (reference sequence). This CDR3 comprises 13 residues.

This chain's CDR3 is CAISDTRYQPYEQYF. In DNA, the CDR3 is TGTGCCATCAGCGATACACGATACCAGCCTTACGAGCAGTACTTC. The V gene is TRBV10-3, the J gene TRBJ2-7, with no clear D. The CDR3 is 15 amino acids. The germline V gene encodes CDR1 ENHRY and CDR2 SYGVKD. The V end lost 6 bases, the J end lost 4 bases, and 19 bases lay between the germline ends.

V usage is TRBV10-3 and J usage is TRBJ2-2; 7 bases are a match to TRBD1. Germline V gives CDR1 ENHRY, CDR2 SYGVKD. V shed 4 bases and J 6 bases; nucleotides not matched to a gene: 8. CDR3 length: 15 residues. The CDR3 here is CAISGQGTGAGELFF. In DNA form, the CDR3 reads TGTGCCATCAGTGGACAGGGAACAGGGGCCGGGGAGCTGTTTTTT.

The chain recombines TRBV2 with TRBJ2-6; D gene ambiguous. Germline V gene sequence: CDR1 SNHLY, CDR2 FYNNEI. The CDR3 is 17 amino acids. V was clipped by 6 bases and J by 0 bases, with 15 bases between them. The CDR3 region has the DNA TGTGCCAGCAGGAGTTCTCTTTTCGTCTCTGGGGCCAACGTCCTGACTTTC. This encodes CASRSSLFVSGANVLTF.

This clone showed up just a few times. The V gene is TRBV6-1, the J gene TRBJ2-2, with 9 bases identical to TRBD1. The CDR3 totals 15 residues. V trimming: 4 bases; J trimming: 7 bases; junction bases outside the gene matches: 7. CDR1 and CDR2 from the germline V gene are MNHNS and SASEGT. The DNA for the CDR3 is TGTGCCAGCAGTGTAGTACAGGGGGCGATCGGGGAGCTGTTTTTT. Protein product: CASSVVQGAIGELFF.

The chain recombines TRBV21-1 with TRBJ1-2; TRBD1 is taken as the D call from the table, unchecked against the DNA. TRBV21-1 is reported as a pseudogene. This CDR3 has 14 residues. CDR3 in amino acids: CASPRDRPEGGYTF. CDR3 in DNA: TGTGCCAGTCCCAGGGACAGACCAGAAGGTGGCTACACCTTC.

The chain carries TRBV6-6 and TRBJ2-1, with 8 bases matching TRBD2. CDR1 and CDR2 from the germline V gene are MNHNY and SVGAGI (reference sequence). This CDR3 is built from 14 residues. The V gene end was trimmed by 3 bases and the J gene end by 7 bases; junction bases not matched to a gene: 5. The chain's CDR3 is CASSYSGGPNEQFF. The CDR3 nucleotides are TGTGCCAGCAGTTATTCGGGAGGGCCGAATGAGCAGTTCTTC.

The gene calls are TRBV18 and TRBJ2-4, with D unresolved. Per germline, CDR1 KGHSH and CDR2 LQKENI. The CDR3 extends over 16 amino acids. Between the trimmed V and J ends, which lost 0 bases and 1 base, there was a span of 10 bases. The CDR3 loop reads CASSPPISAAKNIQYF. The CDR3 nucleotides are TGTGCCAGCTCACCACCGATCTCCGCGGCCAAAAACATTCAGTACTTC. The full variable domain, in which reference TRBV18 and TRBJ2-4 provide the parts outside the CDR3, is NAGVMQNPRHLVRRRGQEARLRCSPMKGHSHVYWYRQLPEEGLKFMVYLQKENIIDESGMPKERFSAEFPKEGPSILRIQQVVRGDSAAYFCASSPPISAAKNIQYFGAGTRLSVL.

V usage is TRBV10-3 and J usage is TRBJ2-5; a weak D match, TRBD2 (6 bases). CDR1 and CDR2 (germline): ENHRY, SYGVKD. Trimming left V 5 bases short and J 9 bases short, with 19 bases between. This CDR3 region has 14 residues. This CDR3 is CAISSGTEVDAQYF. CDR3 DNA sequence: TGTGCCATCAGTTCCGGGACTGAGGTTGATGCCCAGTACTTC.

The rearrangement joins TRBV21-1 to TRBJ2-3; no DNA check was done on the table's D call, TRBD2. TRBV21-1 is labeled a pseudogene. The CDR3 is 12 residues long. In DNA, the CDR3 is TGTGCCAGCCCCCCAGAGGCAGATACGCAGTATTTT. Translating gives CASPPEADTQYF.

This chain links TRBV6-5 with TRBJ2-1; D possibly corresponds to TRBD2 (5 bases). This CDR3 region has 14 residues. The germline V and J ends were trimmed by 5 bases and 6 bases, with 14 bases remaining between them. Germline V gene sequence: CDR1 MNHEY, CDR2 SVGAGI. The CDR3 loop is CASSTPLVSNEQFF. The CDR3 region has the DNA TGTGCCAGCAGTACCCCACTAGTAAGCAATGAGCAGTTCTTC.

V is TRBV28 and J is TRBJ1-1; TRBD1 is a possible D gene (5 bases). CDR3 length equals 14 residues. V dropped 1 base and J dropped 7 bases, with 13 bases sitting between them. In germline, CDR1 is MDHEN, CDR2 SYDVKM. The CDR3 DNA is TGTGCCAGCAGTTTATTCGGGGCCGCCTATGAAGCTTTCTTT. Translating it yields CASSLFGAAYEAFF.